One and the same sample provided the 4 T cell receptor beta chains below, sequenced in a study of beta chain features in type 1 diabetes. What these receptors recognize is not known. Expressed TCRB transcripts were sequenced because the entire RNA isolate underwent reverse transcription. TCRdb's table, derived via immunoSEQ multiplex PCR, lists solely in-frame clones and lacks some. Of roughly 400,000 clones detected, around 10% appear once; the ten largest clones hold over 0.45%. Study observations and caveats: Type 1 diabetes patients showed a moderate but significant shortening of TCRB CDR3s in all four CD4+ subsets.

Material: central memory CD4+ T cells from blood. The receptors derive from a man aged 30 to 45 with type 1 diabetes.

The genes are TRBV4-2 and TRBJ2-4, with 10 positions matching TRBD2. The CDR3 is made up of 15 amino acids. J lost 5 bases, V lost 2 bases, and 3 bases had no gene match. Germline loops: CDR1 LGHNA, CDR2 YNFKEQ. The chain's CDR3 is CASSQLAGEENIQYF. The CDR3, as DNA: TGTGCCAGCAGCCAACTAGCGGGGGAGGAAAACATTCAGTACTTC.

J is TRBJ1-1 and V is TRBV27; 8 positions agree with TRBD1. The germline gives CDR1 MNHEY, CDR2 SMNVEV (reference sequence). The junction had 4 bases not matched to a gene; V was cut back by 3 bases and J by 1 base. This CDR3 has 15 amino acids. This CDR3 is CASSLNRGENTEAFF. The DNA of the CDR3 is TGTGCCAGCAGTTTGAACAGGGGGGAGAACACTGAAGCTTTCTTT.

This clone appeared a few times. The rearrangement joins TRBV2 to TRBJ2-7; D might be TRBD2 (6 bases). The CDR3 runs to 13 residues. Germline V gene lookup returns CDR1 SNHLY and CDR2 FYNNEI. Trimming removed 8 bases from V and 3 bases from J, with 14 bases in between. CDR3 amino acids: CASGLPNYYEQYF. DNA for the CDR3: TGTGCCAGCGGACTACCTAACTACTACGAGCAGTACTTC. Drawing the rest from reference TRBV2 and TRBJ2-7, the complete variable domain is EPEVTQTPSHQVTQMGQEVILRCVPISNHLYFYWYRQILGQKVEFLVSFYNNEISEKSEIFDDQFSVERPDGSNFTLKIRSTKLEDSAMYFCASGLPNYYEQYFGPGTRLTVT.

This clone was seen many times. The sample has other DNA sequences that encode this CDR3 too. This chain connects TRBV11-2 to TRBJ2-5; 11 nucleotides match TRBD1. With V trimmed by 3 bases and J by 2 bases, 2 bases remained unmatched. The V gene's germline CDR1 is SGHAT and CDR2 FQNNGV. The CDR3 has 15 residues. The CDR3 loop reads CASSLDRGPQETQYF. As DNA, the CDR3 is TGTGCCAGCAGCTTGGACAGGGGGCCACAAGAGACCCAGTACTTC.